The 11 T cell receptor beta chains listed next were all sequenced from one sample in a study of blood T cell repertoires in COVID-19. Measured with immunoSEQ multiplex PCR; TCRdb has only the in-frame clones, and not every one. The sample lists about 23,000 clones, roughly 72% occurring once. The specimen was peripheral blood. The receptor source for this set is a woman aged 80 or over with acute or convalescent COVID-19.

The chain combines TRBV24-1 with TRBJ2-7, with D maybe TRBD2 (6 bases). The V gene's germline CDR1 is KGHDR and CDR2 SFDVKD. V lost 3 bases and J 7 bases, leaving 15 bases between the germline ends. The CDR3 consists of 14 residues. In nucleotides, the CDR3 is TGTGCCACCAGTGATCGCATGCAGGGAGGAGAGCAGTACTTC. Its translation is CATSDRMQGGEQYF.

The chain links TRBV21-1 to TRBJ2-7; the table's D gene call, TRBD1, was not cross checked with the DNA. TRBV21-1 is termed a pseudogene. The CDR3 extends over 14 amino acids. CDR3 in amino acids: CASSNNRGPLQQYF. Written as DNA, the CDR3 is TGTGCCAGCAGCAATAACAGGGGGCCCCTGCAGCAGTACTTC.

J is TRBJ2-7 and V is TRBV6-5, with a possible D match to TRBD2 (6 bases). Trimming pared 10 bases from V and 0 bases from J, leaving 19 bases between. This CDR3 has 15 residues. Germline V gives CDR1 MNHEY, CDR2 SVGAGI. CDR3 sequence: CATEQDYLISYEQYF. CDR3 in DNA: TGTGCCACCGAACAGGACTACCTCATCTCCTACGAGCAGTACTTC.

The genes are TRBV27 and TRBJ1-2; 9 bases map to TRBD1. Germline trimming cut 1 base from V and 3 bases from J; bases unmatched to any gene: 12. Germline CDR1 reads MNHEY; CDR2 reads SMNVEV (reference sequence). The CDR3 runs 18 residues. The CDR3 DNA is TGTGCCAGCAGTTTATTATCGGACAGGGGAAAACCCGACTATGGCTACACCTTC. Its translation: CASSLLSDRGKPDYGYTF.

This clone appeared once. The chain recombines TRBV6-5 with TRBJ1-6; perhaps TRBD1 as D (5 bases). CDR1 is MNHEY, CDR2 SVGAGI, per germline. CDR3 size: 13 residues. Trimming took 6 bases from V and 7 from J, leaving 10 bases between them. The CDR3 sequence is CASRGRENSPLHF. The CDR3 nucleotides are TGTGCCAGCAGGGGACGGGAGAATTCACCCCTCCACTTT.

Only one count was recorded for this clone. The chain links TRBV7-9 to TRBJ1-4; TRBD1 aligns across 8 bases. The trim removed 5 bases at V and 8 bases at J, leaving 7 bases unmatched. The CDR3 covers 14 residues. Germline loops: CDR1 SEHNR, CDR2 FQNEAQ (reference sequence). Written as DNA, the CDR3 is TGTGCCAGCAGCCCCGGACAGGGTCGCGAAAAACTGTTTTTT. Protein: CASSPGQGREKLFF.

V gene TRBV6-5 combines with J gene TRBJ2-7; the D gene is possibly TRBD1 (6 bases). The germline CDR1 and CDR2 sequences are MNHEY and SVGAGI. CDR3 length: 13 residues. V lost 6 bases and J 3 bases, leaving 12 bases between the germline ends. The CDR3 sequence: CASSRDIGYEQYF. CDR3 coding DNA: TGTGCCAGCAGCCGGGACATAGGCTACGAGCAGTACTTC.

The rearrangement links TRBV11-2 to TRBJ1-1, with D uncertain. The CDR3 is 12 amino acids. Germline loops: CDR1 SGHAT, CDR2 FQNNGV. Trimming stripped 1 base from V and 5 bases from J, with 5 bases between. The CDR3 reads CASSLAGTEAFF. The DNA of the CDR3 is TGTGCCAGCAGCTTAGCGGGGACTGAAGCTTTCTTT.

This clone has only a few counts. The chain has TRBV4-3 and TRBJ2-3; 7 bases map to TRBD1. This CDR3 region has 15 residues. Looked up from germline, CDR1 is LGHNA and CDR2 is YSLEER. V trimming: 0 bases; J trimming: 2 bases; junction bases outside the gene matches: 2. The CDR3 protein is CASSQERGPTDTQYF. Written as DNA, the CDR3 is TGCGCCAGCAGCCAAGAAAGGGGGCCCACAGATACGCAGTATTTT.

For the CDR3, the DNA is TGTGCCAGCAGCCAAGAAGACAGGGGGTTTAGGAATGAAAAACTGTTTTTT. This sequence encodes CASSQEDRGFRNEKLFF. The chain has TRBV3-1 (or the pseudogene TRBV3-2) and TRBJ1-4; 9 bases agree with TRBD1. J gave up 5 bases and V 0 bases, and 7 bases lay outside the gene matches. Germline V gene sequence: CDR1 LGHDT, CDR2 YNNKEL (reference sequence). There are 17 residues in the CDR3.

This chain uses TRBV7-3 with TRBJ1-5; 9 nucleotides line up with TRBD1. The J segment lost 0 bases and the V segment lost 3 bases, leaving 9 bases of the junction unmatched. CDR3 length: 18 amino acids. Germline-derived CDR1 and CDR2 are SGHTA and FQGTGA. CDR3 DNA sequence: TGTGCCAGCAGCTTCCCGGGACAGGGCTCCTATAGCAATCAGCCCCAGCATTTT. Translation: CASSFPGQGSYSNQPQHF.